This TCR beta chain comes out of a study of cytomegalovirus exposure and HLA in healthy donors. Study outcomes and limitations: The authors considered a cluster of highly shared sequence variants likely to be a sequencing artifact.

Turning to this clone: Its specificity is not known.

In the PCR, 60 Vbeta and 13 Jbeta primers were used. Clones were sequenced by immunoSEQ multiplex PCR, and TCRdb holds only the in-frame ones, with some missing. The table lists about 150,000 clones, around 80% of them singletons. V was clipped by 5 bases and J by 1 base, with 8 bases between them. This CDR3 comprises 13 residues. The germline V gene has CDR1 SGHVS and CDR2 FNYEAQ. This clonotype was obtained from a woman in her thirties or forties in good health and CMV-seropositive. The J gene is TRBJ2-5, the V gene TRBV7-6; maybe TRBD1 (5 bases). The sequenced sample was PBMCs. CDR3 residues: CASSLRGQETQYF. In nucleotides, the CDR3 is TGTGCCAGCAGCCTTAGGGGCCAAGAGACCCAGTACTTC.